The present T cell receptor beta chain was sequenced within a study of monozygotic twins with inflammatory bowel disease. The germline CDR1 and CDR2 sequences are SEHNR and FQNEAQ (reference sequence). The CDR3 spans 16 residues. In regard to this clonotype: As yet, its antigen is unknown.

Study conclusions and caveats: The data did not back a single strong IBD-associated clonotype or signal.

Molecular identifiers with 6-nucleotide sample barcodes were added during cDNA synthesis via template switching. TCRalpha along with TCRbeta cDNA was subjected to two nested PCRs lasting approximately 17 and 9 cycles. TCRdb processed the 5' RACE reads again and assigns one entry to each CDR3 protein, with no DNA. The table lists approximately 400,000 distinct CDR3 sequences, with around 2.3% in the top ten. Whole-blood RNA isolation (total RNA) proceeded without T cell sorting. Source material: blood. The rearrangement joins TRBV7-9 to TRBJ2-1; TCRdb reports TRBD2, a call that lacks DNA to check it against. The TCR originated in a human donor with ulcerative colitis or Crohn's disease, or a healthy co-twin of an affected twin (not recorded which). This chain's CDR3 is CASSSGGVCSYNEQFF.